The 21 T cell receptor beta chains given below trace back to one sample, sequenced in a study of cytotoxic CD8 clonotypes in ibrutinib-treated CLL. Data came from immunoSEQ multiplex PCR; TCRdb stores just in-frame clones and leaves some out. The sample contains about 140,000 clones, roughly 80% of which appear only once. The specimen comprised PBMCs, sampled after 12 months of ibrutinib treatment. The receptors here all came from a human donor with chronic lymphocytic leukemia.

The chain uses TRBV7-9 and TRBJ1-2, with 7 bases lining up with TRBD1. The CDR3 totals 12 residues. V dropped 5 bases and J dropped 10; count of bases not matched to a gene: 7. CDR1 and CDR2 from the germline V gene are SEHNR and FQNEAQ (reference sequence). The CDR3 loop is CASSADRVDYTF. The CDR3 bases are TGTGCCAGCAGCGCCGACAGGGTTGACTACACCTTC.

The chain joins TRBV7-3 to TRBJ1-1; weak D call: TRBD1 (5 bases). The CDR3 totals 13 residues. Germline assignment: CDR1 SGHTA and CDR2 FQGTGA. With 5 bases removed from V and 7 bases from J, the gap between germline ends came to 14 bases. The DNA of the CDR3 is TGTGCCAGCAGCCACACCGGGGGGGATGAAGCTTTCTTT. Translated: CASSHTGGDEAFF.

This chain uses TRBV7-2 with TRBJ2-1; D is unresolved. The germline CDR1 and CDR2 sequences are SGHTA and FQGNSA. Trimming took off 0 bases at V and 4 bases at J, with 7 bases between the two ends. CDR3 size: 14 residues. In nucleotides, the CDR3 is TGTGCCAGCAGCTTAGCTATGACATACAATGAGCAGTTCTTC. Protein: CASSLAMTYNEQFF.

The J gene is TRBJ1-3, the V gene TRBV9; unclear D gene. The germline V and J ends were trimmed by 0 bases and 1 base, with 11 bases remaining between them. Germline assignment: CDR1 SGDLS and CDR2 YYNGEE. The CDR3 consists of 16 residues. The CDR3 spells CASSVDSKGSGNTIYF. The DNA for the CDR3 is TGTGCCAGCAGCGTAGATTCGAAGGGATCTGGAAACACCATATATTTT.

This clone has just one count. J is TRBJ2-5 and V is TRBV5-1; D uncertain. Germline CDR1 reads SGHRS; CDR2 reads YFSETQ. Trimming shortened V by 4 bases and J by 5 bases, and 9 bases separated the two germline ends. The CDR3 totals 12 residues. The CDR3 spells CASSAVWETQYF. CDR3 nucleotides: TGCGCCAGCAGCGCGGTTTGGGAGACCCAGTACTTC.

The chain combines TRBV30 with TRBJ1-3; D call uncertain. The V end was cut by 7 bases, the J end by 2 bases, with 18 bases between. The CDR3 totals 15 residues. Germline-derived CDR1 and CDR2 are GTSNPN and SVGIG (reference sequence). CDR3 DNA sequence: TGTGCCTCCGTCCCCCCAACAGCACCTGGAAACACCATATATTTT. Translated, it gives CASVPPTAPGNTIYF.

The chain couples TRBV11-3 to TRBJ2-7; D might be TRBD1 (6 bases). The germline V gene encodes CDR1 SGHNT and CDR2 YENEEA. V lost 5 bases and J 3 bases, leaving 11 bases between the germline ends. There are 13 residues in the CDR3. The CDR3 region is CASSETGYYEQYF. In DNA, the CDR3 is TGTGCCAGCAGCGAGACAGGTTACTACGAGCAGTACTTC. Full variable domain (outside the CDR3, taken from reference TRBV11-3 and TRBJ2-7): EAGVVQSPRYKIIEKKQPVAFWCNPISGHNTLYWYLQNLGQGPELLIRYENEEAVDDSQLPKDRFSAERLKGVDSTLKIQPAELGDSAVYLCASSETGYYEQYFGPGTRLTVT.

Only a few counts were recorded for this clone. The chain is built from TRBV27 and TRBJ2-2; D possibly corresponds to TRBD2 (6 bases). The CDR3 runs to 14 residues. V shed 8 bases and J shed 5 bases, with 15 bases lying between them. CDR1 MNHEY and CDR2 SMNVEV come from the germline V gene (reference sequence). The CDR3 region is CASGGSTTTGELFF. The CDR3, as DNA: TGTGCCAGCGGGGGGTCTACCACGACCGGGGAGCTGTTTTTT.

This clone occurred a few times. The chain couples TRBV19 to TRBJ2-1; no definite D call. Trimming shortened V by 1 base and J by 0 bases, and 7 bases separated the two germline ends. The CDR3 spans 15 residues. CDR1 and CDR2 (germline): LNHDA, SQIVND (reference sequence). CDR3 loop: CASSIGLSSYNEQFF. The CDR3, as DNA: TGTGCCAGTAGTATAGGGCTAAGCTCCTACAATGAGCAGTTCTTC.

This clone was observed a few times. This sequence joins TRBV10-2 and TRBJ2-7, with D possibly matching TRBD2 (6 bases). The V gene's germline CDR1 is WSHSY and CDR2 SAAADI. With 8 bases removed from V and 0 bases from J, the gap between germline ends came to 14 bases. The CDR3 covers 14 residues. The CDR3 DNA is TGCGCCAGCTCTCGATCGGGGGTCTCCTACGAGCAGTACTTC. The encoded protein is CASSRSGVSYEQYF.

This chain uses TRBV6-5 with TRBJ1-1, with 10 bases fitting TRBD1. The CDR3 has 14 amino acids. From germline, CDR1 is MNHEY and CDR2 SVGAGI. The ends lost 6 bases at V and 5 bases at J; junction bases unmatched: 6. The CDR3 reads CASRRGQGWTEAFF. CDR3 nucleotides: TGTGCCAGCAGAAGGGGACAGGGGTGGACTGAAGCTTTCTTT.

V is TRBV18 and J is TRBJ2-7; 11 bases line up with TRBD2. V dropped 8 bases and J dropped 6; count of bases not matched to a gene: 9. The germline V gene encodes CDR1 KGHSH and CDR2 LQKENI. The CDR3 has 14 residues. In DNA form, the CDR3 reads TGTGCCAGCGGGCAAGGGCTAGCGGGAGGCGAGCAGTACTTC. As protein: CASGQGLAGGEQYF.

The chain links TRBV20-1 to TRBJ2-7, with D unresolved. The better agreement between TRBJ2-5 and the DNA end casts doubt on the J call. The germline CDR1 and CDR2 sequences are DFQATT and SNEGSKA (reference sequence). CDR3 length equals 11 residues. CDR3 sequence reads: CSASWEGTQYF. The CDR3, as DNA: TGCAGTGCTAGTTGGGAAGGGACCCAGTACTTC.

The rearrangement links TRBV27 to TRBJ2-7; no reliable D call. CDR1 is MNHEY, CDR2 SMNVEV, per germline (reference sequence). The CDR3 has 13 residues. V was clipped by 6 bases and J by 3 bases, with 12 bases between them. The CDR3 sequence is CASSLNPIYEQYF. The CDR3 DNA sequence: TGTGCCAGCAGCCTAAATCCTATCTACGAGCAGTACTTC.

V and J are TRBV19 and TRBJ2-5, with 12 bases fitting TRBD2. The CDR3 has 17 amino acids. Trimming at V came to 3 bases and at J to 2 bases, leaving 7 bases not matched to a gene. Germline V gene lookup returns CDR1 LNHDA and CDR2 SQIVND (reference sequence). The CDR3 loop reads CASSIRRLAGVQETQYF. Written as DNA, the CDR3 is TGTGCCAGTAGTATTCGCCGACTAGCGGGGGTGCAAGAGACCCAGTACTTC. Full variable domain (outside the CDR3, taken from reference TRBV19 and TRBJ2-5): DGGITQSPKYLFRKEGQNVTLSCEQNLNHDAMYWYRQDPGQGLRLIYYSQIVNDFQKGDIAEGYSVSREKKESFPLTVTSAQKNPTAFYLCASSIRRLAGVQETQYFGPGTRLLVL.

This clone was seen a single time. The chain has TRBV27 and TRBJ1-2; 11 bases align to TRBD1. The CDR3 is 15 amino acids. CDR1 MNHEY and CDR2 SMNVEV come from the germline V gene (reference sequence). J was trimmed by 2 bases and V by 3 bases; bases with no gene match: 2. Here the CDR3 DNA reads TGTGCCAGCAGTTTCGGACAGGGGGCAAACTATGGCTACACCTTC. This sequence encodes CASSFGQGANYGYTF.

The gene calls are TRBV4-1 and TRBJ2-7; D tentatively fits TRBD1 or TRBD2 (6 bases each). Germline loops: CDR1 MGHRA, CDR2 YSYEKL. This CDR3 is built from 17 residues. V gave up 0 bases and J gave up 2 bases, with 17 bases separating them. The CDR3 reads CASSQDVVDSGPYEQYF. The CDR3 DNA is TGCGCCAGCAGCCAAGATGTGGTGGACAGCGGGCCCTACGAGCAGTACTTC.

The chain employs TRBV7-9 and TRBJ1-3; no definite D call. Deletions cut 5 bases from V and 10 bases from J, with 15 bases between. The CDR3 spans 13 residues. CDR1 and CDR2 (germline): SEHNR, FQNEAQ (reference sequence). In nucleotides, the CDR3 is TGTGCCAGCAGCCAAGAACCCCTAAGTACCATATATTTT. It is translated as CASSQEPLSTIYF.

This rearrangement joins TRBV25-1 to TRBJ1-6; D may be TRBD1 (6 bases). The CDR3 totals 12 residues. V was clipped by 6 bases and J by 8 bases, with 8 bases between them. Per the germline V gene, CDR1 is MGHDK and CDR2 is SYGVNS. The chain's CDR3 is CASRQGYSPLHF. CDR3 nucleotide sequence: TGTGCCAGCAGGCAGGGGTATTCACCCCTCCACTTT.

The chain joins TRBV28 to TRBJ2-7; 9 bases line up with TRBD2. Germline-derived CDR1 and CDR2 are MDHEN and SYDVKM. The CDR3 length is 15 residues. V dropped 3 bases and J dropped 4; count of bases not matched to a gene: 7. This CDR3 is CASSFGASGIYEQYF. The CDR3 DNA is TGTGCCAGCAGTTTTGGGGCTAGCGGGATATACGAGCAGTACTTC.

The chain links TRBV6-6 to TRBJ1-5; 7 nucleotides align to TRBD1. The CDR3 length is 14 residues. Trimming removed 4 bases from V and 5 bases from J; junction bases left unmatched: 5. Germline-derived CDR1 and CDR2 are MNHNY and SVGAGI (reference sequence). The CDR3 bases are TGTGCCAGCAGTTTCACAGGGGCCGATCAGCCCCAGCATTTT. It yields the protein CASSFTGADQPQHF.